This TCR beta chain was profiled in a study of a mutant IDH1 vaccine in newly diagnosed glioma (dated by TCRdb to the early 2020s). In the study overall: In the chemotherapy-containing groups, vaccination started alongside temozolomide cycles, whereas in patients who had radiotherapy alone it started 4-6 weeks after radiotherapy. The roughly 33 treated patients were around 62% male and roughly 40% female, with a mean age of roughly 40 years. Before enrollment, patients had received standard therapy of radiotherapy alone, temozolomide alone, or radiochemotherapy with temozolomide; most received the combination. Visit V12 was the week-35 safety follow-up and visit V13 was the week-47 end of study. Peripheral blood was collected at six visits: V03 (baseline), V05, V07, V10, V12 and V13. Longitudinal TCRB deep sequencing was performed for fewer than 30 treated patients wherever samples were available for exploratory analyses. Paper-wide results and their limitations: Immune responses induced by the vaccine were seen in approximately 93% of patients across multiple MHC alleles. PBMC samples for TCRB deep sequencing were selected based on availability. According to the authors, sample limitations meant that analyses of patient blood samples could not be reproduced. Pseudoprogression seemed to be unrelated to changes in the top peripheral T cell clonotypes found by TCRB sequencing.

Compared with germline, V lacks 6 bases and J lacks 4 bases; bases without a gene match: 4. The germline V gene provides CDR1 ENHRY and CDR2 SYGVKD. The CDR3 numbers 14 residues from cysteine through phenylalanine. Only the CDR3 portion is preserved as DNA: 42 bases, with reading frame beginning at the first base. With respect to this clone: Its antigen remains unidentified. Nothing much larger sits one base from this clone, and base qualities are not available.

Libraries were made using the immunoSEQ multiplex PCR assay. Rearranged TCR beta chain sequences were amplified with the hsTCRB Kit following the manufacturer's protocol. Sequencing of TCRB libraries was carried out on an Illumina MiSeq. Concerning the study's data processing: The kit vendor's proprietary platform handled demultiplexing, trimming and gene mapping. TCRdb took this table from immuneACCESS and kept in-frame rearrangements with V and J called. Such tables lack part of the clones; where checked against another copy, unresolved V genes explain under half of the gap, and the rest is unexplained. That table supplies the V and J calls and clone size; D and trimming were determined from the DNA. For this sample there are approximately 45,000 clones; about 92% appear just once. The ten biggest clones cover less than 2.5% of the sample. In the paper's terms, the time point label means: week 35, safety follow-up. Every vaccine dose consisted of 300 ug of a 20-mer mutant IDH1 peptide in Montanide, administered subcutaneously together with topical imiquimod. Eight vaccinations were administered to patients in weeks 1, 3, 5, 7, 11, 15, 19 and 23, corresponding to visits V03 through V10. The donors had newly diagnosed IDH1-mutant astrocytomas of WHO grade 3 or 4 that showed loss of nuclear ATRX. The samples were drawn from NOA16, a multicentre, single-arm, open-label phase I trial in Germany that tested a mutant IDH1 peptide vaccine in humans for the first time. Genomic DNA for TCRB sequencing was isolated from EDTA blood with the DNeasy Blood and Tissue Kit.

The TCR was taken from a man aged 45-65 years with glioma. The chain links TRBV10-3 with TRBJ1-5; 9 central nucleotides agree with TRBD1. The sequencing here drew on PBMCs, taken from a glioma patient whose treatment included an IDH1 peptide vaccine. The CDR3 region reads CAIRNGQGNQPQHF. The sequenced DNA: TGTGCCATCAGAAACGGACAGGGGAATCAGCCCCAGCATTTT.